Described below is a single T cell receptor beta chain sequence and its context. The CDR3 is made up of 13 amino acids. The ends lost 8 bases at V and 5 bases at J; junction bases unmatched: 11. The germline gives CDR1 SQVTM, CDR2 ANQGSEA. The data originate from a study of T cell changes during pregnancy in multiple sclerosis. Here immunoSEQ multiplex PCR was the method, and the copy in TCRdb shows in-frame clones only, minus some. The sample comprises approximately 71,000 clones, roughly 92% of which are singletons, and roughly 1.9% rests with the top ten. The chain has TRBV29-1 and TRBJ2-5, with 7 bases lining up with TRBD1. Sequenced here: peripheral blood, sampled in the second trimester of pregnancy. This receptor was obtained from a female donor with multiple sclerosis, enrolled in a pregnancy study. The CDR3: CSLSQGQWETQYF. DNA for the CDR3: TGCAGCCTTTCCCAGGGACAGTGGGAGACCCAGTACTTC.